This T cell receptor (beta chain) was observed in a study of metastatic and nonmetastatic thyroid tumors. Overall study: Where malignant and benign thyroid patients were concerned, repertoires were compared across blood and tumor or nodule tissue.

TCRdb reprocessed the PCR reads using MiXCR. This sample has more than 85,000 clones; over 8.5% occur once, and the top ten carry more than 8%. No patient received treatment before thyroid surgery. Concerning this clone: This may be a read error, as it is one base from a much larger clone. The same CDR3 also results from other DNA sequences found in this sample.

This clonotype was obtained from a female donor with papillary thyroid cancer or a benign thyroid nodule (not recorded which). Some clones in this sample may be carry-over from other donors' samples. The source material was blood.

CDR3 DNA sequence: TGCGCCAGCAGGGTATCTGGTCTGGGGACAGATACGCAGTATTTT. Translating gives CASRVSGLGTDTQYF. The chain joins TRBV2 to TRBJ2-3; tentative D call: TRBD1 (5 bases). Germline V CDR1 and CDR2: SNHLY, FYNNEI. The CDR3 consists of 15 residues.